This T cell receptor beta chain was obtained from a study of T cells in Graves' hyperthyroidism and ophthalmopathy. Study background: Peripheral blood was obtained at initial diagnosis, preceding any treatment. Study observations and caveats: Clonotypes that were expanded in thyroid above 0.001 mostly appeared in blood too.

The table lists this clonotype with many counts. Its target is not known. This sequence may be a read error, since a much larger clone differs from it by one base. Losses at the gene ends were 1 base for V and 4 bases for J; bases not matched to a gene: 3. The CDR3 runs to 16 residues. Looked up from germline, CDR1 is SEHNR and CDR2 is FQNEAQ (reference sequence). Each 10 ml fresh peripheral blood draw supplied the PBMCs. Amplification of TCR beta CDR3 regions was performed using RNA transcripts as template. First-round RT-PCR targeting the TCR CDR3 was performed with the HTBI primer set. TCRdb reprocessed the multiplex PCR reads via MiXCR and lists one record per CDR3 protein. The sample carries 500,000 to 600,000 distinct CDR3 sequences, just under 20% recorded once.

The chain links TRBV7-9 to TRBJ2-3; TRBD2 agrees at 12 bases. The clonotype originates from a man aged 35 to 55 with Graves' ophthalmopathy. The sample comprised blood. The CDR3 nucleotides are TGTGCCAGCAGCTTAGGACTAGCGGGAGCGGCAGATACGCAGTATTTT. Translated: CASSLGLAGAADTQYF.